The next 30 T cell receptor beta chains were all read from a single sample in a study of shared clonotypes between healthy human individuals. Here immunoSEQ multiplex PCR was the method, and the copy in TCRdb shows in-frame clones only, minus some. The table has some 2.1 million clones, over 85% seen once; the top ten hold around 0.13%. Input material: naive CD4+ T cells sorted from blood. Documented subset: CD45RA+ positively selected. The origin of the receptors is a man between 18 and 29 years old in good health.

The rearrangement joins TRBV25-1 to TRBJ2-1; possible D gene TRBD2, 6 bases. There are 14 residues in the CDR3. Trimming took off 4 bases at V and 12 bases at J, with 19 bases between the two ends. Germline-derived CDR1 and CDR2 are MGHDK and SYGVNS. CDR3 sequence reads: CASSAVSRGTRQFF. CDR3 DNA sequence: TGTGCCAGCAGTGCCGTATCCCGCGGGACCAGGCAGTTCTTC.

The chain is built from TRBV30 and TRBJ2-1; a weak D match, TRBD2 (6 bases). Trimming left V 0 bases short and J 2 bases short, with 11 bases between. Germline V gene sequence: CDR1 GTSNPN, CDR2 SVGIG (reference sequence). The CDR3 totals 15 residues. The CDR3 reads CAWSVGVAAYNEQFF. CDR3 sequence (DNA): TGTGCCTGGAGTGTAGGGGTAGCGGCCTACAATGAGCAGTTCTTC. Supplemented by reference TRBV30 and TRBJ2-1, the full variable domain reads SQTIHQWPATLVQPVGSPLSLECTVEGTSNPNLYWYRQAAGRGLQLLFYSVGIGQISSEVPQNLSASRPQDRQFILSSKKLLLSDSGFYLCAWSVGVAAYNEQFFGPGTRLTVL.

This chain joins TRBV7-2 and TRBJ2-7; 14 bases fit TRBD2. Germline loops: CDR1 SGHTA, CDR2 FQGNSA. The CDR3 spans 17 residues. Losses at the gene ends were 0 bases for V and 4 bases for J; bases not matched to a gene: 5. The CDR3 here is CASSLASGTSGSYEQYF. CDR3 in DNA: TGTGCCAGCAGCTTAGCGTCTGGGACTAGCGGGAGTTACGAGCAGTACTTC.

This chain connects TRBV7-2 to TRBJ2-5, with D possibly TRBD2 on 6 matching bases. Trimming removed 5 bases at V and 5 bases at J, with 18 bases between. The CDR3 runs to 15 residues. The germline V gene has CDR1 SGHTA and CDR2 FQGNSA. CDR3 in amino acids: CASSAHRLVRETQYF. The CDR3 nucleotides read TGTGCCAGCAGCGCCCACAGACTAGTGAGGGAGACCCAGTACTTC. The full variable domain, rest sourced from reference TRBV7-2 and TRBJ2-5, is GAGVSQSPSNKVTEKGKDVELRCDPISGHTALYWYRQSLGQGLEFLIYFQGNSAPDKSGLPSDRFSAERTGGSVSTLTIQRTQQEDSAVYLCASSAHRLVRETQYFGPGTRLLVL.

The chain employs TRBV10-3 and TRBJ1-1, with 10 bases lining up with TRBD1. The CDR3 extends over 15 amino acids. The V and J ends lost 6 bases and 3 bases, in that order; junction bases with no gene match: 7. Germline CDR1 is ENHRY and CDR2 is SYGVKD. CDR3 amino acids: CAISETGGTYTEAFF. Here the CDR3 DNA reads TGTGCCATCAGCGAGACAGGGGGCACTTACACTGAAGCTTTCTTT.

The V gene is TRBV5-1, the J gene TRBJ2-7; D is perhaps TRBD1 (5 bases). This CDR3 is built from 15 residues. V lost 0 bases and J lost 6, with 16 bases in between. Germline CDR1 and CDR2: SGHRS and YFSETQ. DNA for the CDR3: TGCGCCAGCAGCTTGGGGTCAGGGCAACCCGTCGAGCAGTACTTC. This sequence encodes CASSLGSGQPVEQYF.

This chain connects TRBV6-1 to TRBJ2-7; possibly TRBD2 for D (6 bases). This CDR3 contains 12 residues. Germline CDR1 MNHNS, CDR2 SASEGT. Trimming took 2 bases from V and 5 from J, leaving 7 bases between them. CDR3 loop: CASSEWRDEQYF. The DNA of the CDR3 is TGTGCCAGCAGTGAATGGAGGGACGAGCAGTACTTC.

Concerning this clone: The junction departs from the called germline gene at one end, perhaps through a read error. The chain uses TRBV12-5 and TRBJ1-1; D may be TRBD1 (5 bases). Germline CDR1 LGHNT, CDR2 FRNRAP. CDR3 length: 14 residues. The CDR3 here is CTSGPSWGETEAFF. The DNA for the CDR3 is TGTACTAGTGGTCCGTCCTGGGGGGAGACTGAAGCTTTCTTT.

The chain couples TRBV6-6 to TRBJ2-3, with TRBD2 as a possible D gene (6 bases). This CDR3 contains 14 residues. Germline V gene sequence: CDR1 MNHNY, CDR2 SVGAGI (reference sequence). V lost 6 bases and J 1 base, leaving 11 bases between the germline ends. CDR3 loop: CASSSPGGTDTQYF. CDR3 coding DNA: TGTGCCAGCAGCAGTCCGGGGGGCACAGATACGCAGTATTTT.

The chain combines TRBV5-1 with TRBJ1-1; 9 bases match TRBD1. Germline trimming cut 4 bases from V and 0 bases from J; bases unmatched to any gene: 4. Germline values: CDR1 SGHRS, CDR2 YFSETQ. The CDR3 totals 15 residues. CDR3 region: CASSPGDRVNTEAFF. Written as DNA, the CDR3 is TGCGCCAGCAGCCCAGGGGACAGGGTGAACACTGAAGCTTTCTTT.

The rearrangement joins TRBV5-4 to TRBJ2-3; 8 bases are shared with TRBD2. The V and J ends lost 3 bases and 3 bases, in that order; junction bases with no gene match: 6. Germline loops: CDR1 SGHNT, CDR2 YYREEE (reference sequence). This CDR3 region has 15 residues. The CDR3 loop is CASSSPGLATDTQYF. The CDR3 coding sequence is TGTGCCAGCAGCTCCCCCGGACTAGCAACAGATACGCAGTATTTT.

This chain connects TRBV28 to TRBJ2-4; D is ambiguous. The CDR3 loop spans 13 amino acids. Deletions cut 6 bases from V and 11 bases from J, with 17 bases between. The germline V gene has CDR1 MDHEN and CDR2 SYDVKM. CDR3 sequence (DNA): TGTGCCAGCAGCCAATATAGGACCGGATTTCAGTACTTC. The encoded protein is CASSQYRTGFQYF.

In this sample, this clone turned up once. The identical CDR3 is also encoded by other nucleotide sequences in the sample. The rearrangement uses TRBV30 and TRBJ2-3, with 9 bases that match TRBD2. The CDR3 totals 15 residues. The germline V gene has CDR1 GTSNPN and CDR2 SVGIG (reference sequence). Losses at the gene ends were 3 bases for V and 1 base for J; bases not matched to a gene: 5. The CDR3 DNA follows: TGTGCCTGGAGCGGCAGGACTAGCGGCACAGATACGCAGTATTTT. Its translation: CAWSGRTSGTDTQYF.

The gene calls are TRBV19 and TRBJ1-6; the D is unclear. Germline V gene data show CDR1 as LNHDA and CDR2 as SQIVND (reference sequence). Trimming took 4 bases from V and 4 from J, leaving 14 bases between them. This CDR3 spans 16 amino acids. CDR3 nucleotides: TGTGCCAGTAGTAATCCGGGAGGCGGATATAATTCACCCCTCCACTTT. Amino acid sequence: CASSNPGGGYNSPLHF.

A note on this clone: The identical CDR3 is also encoded by other nucleotide sequences in the sample. This chain links TRBV6-6 with TRBJ2-5, with D unclear. Germline CDR1 reads MNHNY; CDR2 reads SVGAGI (reference sequence). V shed 0 bases and J shed 2 bases, with 7 bases lying between them. The CDR3 has 14 residues. CDR3 region: CASSYSGRQETQYF. The DNA of the CDR3 is TGTGCCAGCAGTTACTCGGGCAGGCAAGAGACCCAGTACTTC.

The rearrangement joins TRBV11-1 to TRBJ2-1; 7 positions agree with TRBD1. The CDR3 runs to 16 residues. The junction had 4 bases not matched to a gene; V was cut back by 2 bases and J by 0 bases. Germline V gives CDR1 SGHAT, CDR2 FQDESV (reference sequence). The CDR3 coding sequence is TGTGCCAGCAGCTTACGGTGGACAGGCTCCTACAATGAGCAGTTCTTC. Amino acid sequence: CASSLRWTGSYNEQFF.

The CDR3 DNA is TGTGCCAGCAGCGTAGAACCTGAACAGAACTATGGCTACACCTTC. Translating gives CASSVEPEQNYGYTF. The chain recombines TRBV9 with TRBJ1-2; D not certain. Trimming cost V 0 bases and J 2 bases, with 11 bases left between them. The V gene's germline CDR1 is SGDLS and CDR2 YYNGEE. The CDR3 extends over 15 amino acids.

V gene TRBV9 combines with J gene TRBJ2-4; the D is unclear. V gave up 0 bases and J gave up 8 bases, with 12 bases separating them. CDR3 length equals 14 residues. CDR1 is SGDLS and CDR2 is YYNGEE in the germline V gene. In DNA form, the CDR3 reads TGTGCCAGCAGCGTAGAGCCCGCCCAGGACATTCAGTACTTC. Its protein is CASSVEPAQDIQYF. Together with reference TRBV9 and TRBJ2-4, the CDR3 gives the full variable domain: DSGVTQTPKHLITATGQRVTLRCSPRSGDLSVYWYQQSLDQGLQFLIQYYNGEERAKGNILERFSAQQFPDLHSELNLSSLELGDSALYFCASSVEPAQDIQYFGAGTRLSVL.

The chain couples TRBV18 to TRBJ1-1; D may be TRBD1 (6 bases). Germline CDR1 and CDR2: KGHSH and LQKENI. The CDR3 is 13 residues long. V lost 6 bases to trimming and J lost 6 bases, with 14 bases between them. CDR3 protein: CASSLKQGSEAFF. The CDR3 coding sequence is TGTGCCAGCTCCCTCAAACAGGGATCTGAAGCTTTCTTT. Looking up the rest from reference TRBV18 and TRBJ1-1 gives the full variable domain: NAGVMQNPRHLVRRRGQEARLRCSPMKGHSHVYWYRQLPEEGLKFMVYLQKENIIDESGMPKERFSAEFPKEGPSILRIQQVVRGDSAAYFCASSLKQGSEAFFGQGTRLTVV.

The J gene is TRBJ2-3, the V gene TRBV7-6; D is uncertain. Germline V gene lookup returns CDR1 SGHVS and CDR2 FNYEAQ. This CDR3 has 12 residues. The V end was cut by 6 bases, the J end by 0 bases, with 4 bases between. Here the CDR3 DNA reads TGTGCCAGCAGTACGAGCACAGATACGCAGTATTTT. It specifies CASSTSTDTQYF.

The chain uses TRBV18 and TRBJ2-6; D might be TRBD1 (6 bases). CDR1 is KGHSH, CDR2 LQKENI, per germline. With 2 bases removed from V and 10 bases from J, the gap between germline ends came to 9 bases. This CDR3 has 13 amino acids. CDR3 residues: CASSPWGQNVLTF. CDR3 coding DNA: TGTGCCAGCTCACCATGGGGGCAGAACGTCCTGACTTTC. Filled out from reference TRBV18 and TRBJ2-6, the complete variable domain reads NAGVMQNPRHLVRRRGQEARLRCSPMKGHSHVYWYRQLPEEGLKFMVYLQKENIIDESGMPKERFSAEFPKEGPSILRIQQVVRGDSAAYFCASSPWGQNVLTFGAGSRLTVL.

V is TRBV19 and J is TRBJ1-6, with 9 bases matching TRBD1. The CDR3 has 14 amino acids. Germline assignment: CDR1 LNHDA and CDR2 SQIVND (reference sequence). V lost 9 bases and J lost 6; bases outside the gene matches: 6. CDR3 DNA sequence: TGTGCCAGCCGGCAGACAGGGGGTAATTCACCCCTCCACTTT. Translation: CASRQTGGNSPLHF.

Remarks on this clone: Different DNA sequences within this sample yield the same CDR3. The chain employs TRBV7-2 and TRBJ2-3; D might be TRBD1 (6 bases). CDR1 and CDR2 from the germline V gene are SGHTA and FQGNSA. The CDR3 covers 13 residues. V shed 5 bases and J shed 3 bases, with 9 bases lying between them. The CDR3 region has the DNA TGTGCCAGCAGCCCTGACAGGACAGATACGCAGTATTTT. This gives the protein CASSPDRTDTQYF.

Notes on this clone: This sample includes further DNA sequences coding for the same CDR3. The genes are TRBV5-1 and TRBJ2-7; no reliable D call. V shed 2 bases and J shed 4 bases, with 7 bases lying between them. Per germline, CDR1 SGHRS and CDR2 YFSETQ. CDR3 length: 12 amino acids. DNA of the CDR3: TGCGCCAGCAGCTTCGACTCGTACGAGCAGTACTTC. This codes for CASSFDSYEQYF.

This rearrangement joins TRBV30 to TRBJ2-5, with D perhaps TRBD1 (7 bases). V gave up 0 bases and J gave up 5 bases, with 13 bases separating them. The germline V gene has CDR1 GTSNPN and CDR2 SVGIG (reference sequence). CDR3 length equals 14 residues. CDR3 protein: CAWSVGQRVETQYF. The DNA of the CDR3 is TGTGCCTGGAGTGTGGGACAGCGGGTCGAGACCCAGTACTTC.

The V gene is TRBV5-1, the J gene TRBJ2-7; the match to TRBD1 covers 9 bases. With V trimmed by 1 base and J by 3 bases, 5 bases remained unmatched. The CDR3 has 15 amino acids. Per germline, CDR1 SGHRS and CDR2 YFSETQ. The CDR3 sequence: CASSLSWDRVYEQYF. In DNA form, the CDR3 reads TGCGCCAGCAGCTTGTCCTGGGACAGGGTCTACGAGCAGTACTTC.

The CDR3 protein is CASSPPPGTGIYSYEQYF. In DNA, the CDR3 is TGTGCCAGCAGTCCCCCCCCCGGGACAGGAATTTACTCCTACGAGCAGTACTTC. The chain uses TRBV28 and TRBJ2-7, with 8 bases that match TRBD1. Germline V gene lookup returns CDR1 MDHEN and CDR2 SYDVKM. The CDR3 length is 18 residues. V dropped 5 bases and J dropped 0; count of bases not matched to a gene: 15.

The V and J genes are TRBV12-1 and TRBJ2-1; no DNA check was done on the table's D call, TRBD2. TRBV12-1 is labeled a pseudogene. The length of the CDR3 is 18 residues. The CDR3 region is CASSSLPPGAGRYNEQFF. The CDR3 nucleotides are TGTGCCAGCAGCTCTTTACCCCCTGGGGCGGGGCGGTACAATGAGCAGTTCTTC.

The rearrangement uses TRBV30 and TRBJ1-3; D might be TRBD1 (5 bases). CDR1 GTSNPN and CDR2 SVGIG come from the germline V gene (reference sequence). Trimming removed 3 bases from V and 0 bases from J, with 12 bases in between. The CDR3 covers 15 residues. CDR3 DNA sequence: TGTGCCTGGAGGAGGCAGGGACTCTCTGGAAACACCATATATTTT. Amino acids: CAWRRQGLSGNTIYF. Variable domain in full (rest from reference TRBV30 and TRBJ1-3): SQTIHQWPATLVQPVGSPLSLECTVEGTSNPNLYWYRQAAGRGLQLLFYSVGIGQISSEVPQNLSASRPQDRQFILSSKKLLLSDSGFYLCAWRRQGLSGNTIYFGEGSWLTVV.

In the case of this clone: Other nucleotide sequences in the sample specify the same CDR3. The chain couples TRBV5-1 to TRBJ1-1; no firm D call. Germline V gives CDR1 SGHRS, CDR2 YFSETQ. CDR3 length: 13 amino acids. The V and J ends lost 0 bases and 1 base respectively, with 4 bases between them. CDR3 residues: CASSLAQNTEAFF. The CDR3 DNA is TGCGCCAGCAGCTTGGCCCAGAACACTGAAGCTTTCTTT.